The clone carrying this TCR beta chain occurred a few times. This sample is part of a study of T-cell memory formation after mild COVID-19. TCRdb itself ran the 5' RACE reads through MiXCR, one entry per CDR3 protein. The sample gives about 310,000 distinct CDR3 sequences, more than 15% of which show up once; roughly 22% is in the top ten. Looked up from germline, CDR1 is MNHEY and CDR2 is SMNVEV (reference sequence). V was shortened by 5 bases and J by 3 bases, with 10 bases between the two germline ends. The CDR3 is made up of 13 amino acids. This receptor was taken from a man aged 18 to 29 who had mild COVID-19 (a few samples of this study predate the infection). Cell type and time point are not known. Sequencing used PBMCs or a T cell subset sorted from them (not recorded which). V is TRBV27 and J is TRBJ1-2; no reliable D call. The DNA of the CDR3 is TGTGCCAGCAGTAATCGACGGGACTATGGCTACACCTTC. This encodes CASSNRRDYGYTF.